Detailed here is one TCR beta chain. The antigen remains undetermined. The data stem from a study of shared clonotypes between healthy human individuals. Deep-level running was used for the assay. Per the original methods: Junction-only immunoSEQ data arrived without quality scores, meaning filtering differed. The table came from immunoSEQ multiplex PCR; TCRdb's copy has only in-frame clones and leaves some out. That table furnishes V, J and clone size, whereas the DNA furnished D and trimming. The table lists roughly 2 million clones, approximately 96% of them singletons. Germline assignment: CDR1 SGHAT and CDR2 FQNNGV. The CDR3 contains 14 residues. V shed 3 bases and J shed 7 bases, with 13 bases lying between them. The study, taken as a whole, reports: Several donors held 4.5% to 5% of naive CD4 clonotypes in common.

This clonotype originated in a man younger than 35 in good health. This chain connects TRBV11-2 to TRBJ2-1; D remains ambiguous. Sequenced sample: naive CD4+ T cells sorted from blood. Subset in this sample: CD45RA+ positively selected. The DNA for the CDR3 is TGTGCCAGCAGCTTGGGAAGCGCTTCAAATGAGCAGTTCTTC. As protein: CASSLGSASNEQFF. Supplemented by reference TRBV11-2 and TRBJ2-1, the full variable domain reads EAGVAQSPRYKIIEKRQSVAFWCNPISGHATLYWYQQILGQGPKLLIQFQNNGVVDDSQLPKDRFSAERLKGVDSTLKIQPAKLEDSAVYLCASSLGSASNEQFFGPGTRLTVL.